The clone carrying this T cell receptor beta chain occurred once. Its antigen is currently unknown. CD4+ or CD8+ T cells were sorted as naive CD45RA+ or memory CD45RO+. This CDR3 region has 14 residues. The V end lost 7 bases, the J end lost 3 bases, and 15 bases lay between the germline ends. Germline lookup yields CDR1 MNHNS and CDR2 SASEGT. The repertoire was sequenced with immunoSEQ multiplex PCR; TCRdb's copy has only in-frame clones and lacks some. This table holds about 29,000 clones, almost 80% found once. These data belong to a study of regulatory dendritic cells for organ transplantation. Study results and limitations: Mature dendritic cells appeared to drive more memory CD8+ clonal expansion than regulatory ones. The authors noted considerable between-person heterogeneity in alloreactive memory CD8+ cells. Memory T cells were less diverse than naive, with memory CD8+ most oligoclonal.

The receptor was derived from a human donor in good health. The V and J genes are TRBV6-1 and TRBJ1-2; D may be TRBD1 (5 bases). The sequenced sample was memory CD4+ T cells from blood. Subset defined: CD45RO+ memory T cells. The CDR3 reads CASNPRPGYYGYTF. CDR3 nucleotide sequence: TGTGCCAGCAACCCAAGGCCAGGGTACTATGGCTACACCTTC.